This is a list of T cell receptor beta chains from one sample in a study of blood T cell repertoires in COVID-19. Some clones are missing from TCRdb's copy, which holds only in-frame ones; the method was immunoSEQ multiplex PCR. The data show 85,000 or so clones, with under 90% seen just once and around 40% held by the top ten. Sequenced input: peripheral blood. These receptors were taken from a man at least 80 years old with acute or convalescent COVID-19. CDR3s leave out the opening cysteine and the closing phenylalanine or tryptophan. Fields, in order: V gene, J gene, CDR3 protein.

v_gene: TRBV28
j_gene: TRBJ2-4
CDR3aa: ASRPGLAGGPVKNIQY

v_gene: TRBV6-5
j_gene: TRBJ1-6
CDR3aa: ASSYSILGYNSPLH

v_gene: TRBV19
j_gene: TRBJ2-3
CDR3aa: ASSVMRAITDTQY

v_gene: TRBV4-1
j_gene: TRBJ1-1
CDR3aa: ASSQQNRGGTNTEAF

v_gene: TRBV4-1
j_gene: TRBJ2-6
CDR3aa: ASSRGQAANVLT

v_gene: TRBV10-3
j_gene: TRBJ2-3
CDR3aa: AIRLAGLTDTQY

v_gene: TRBV19
j_gene: TRBJ1-2
CDR3aa: ASSRDRTPNYGYT

v_gene: TRBV19
j_gene: TRBJ2-7
CDR3aa: ASSPRTGGPYEQY

v_gene: TRBV6-5
j_gene: TRBJ1-2
CDR3aa: ASSSGYNYGYT

v_gene: TRBV5-1
j_gene: TRBJ2-7
CDR3aa: ASKFGSGNYEQY

v_gene: TRBV12-3/TRBV12-4
j_gene: TRBJ2-3
CDR3aa: ASSPLTRDTQY

v_gene: TRBV5-1
j_gene: TRBJ2-3
CDR3aa: ASSLPTGSTDTQY

v_gene: TRBV5-1
j_gene: TRBJ1-2
CDR3aa: ASSLASLGERYGYT

v_gene: TRBV28
j_gene: TRBJ1-2
CDR3aa: ASSSFFVGGYT

v_gene: TRBV5-1
j_gene: TRBJ2-1
CDR3aa: ASSLPPSGKVGNEQF

v_gene: TRBV6-6
j_gene: TRBJ2-1
CDR3aa: ASSPTRTSRIRDLLHEQF

v_gene: TRBV7-2
j_gene: TRBJ2-3
CDR3aa: ASSLVAGPDTQY

v_gene: TRBV30
j_gene: TRBJ1-2
CDR3aa: AWSVPGTGFYGYT

v_gene: TRBV7-9
j_gene: TRBJ2-7
CDR3aa: ASSLAVGVGEQY

v_gene: TRBV11-2
j_gene: TRBJ2-2
CDR3aa: ASASGTNTGELF

v_gene: TRBV5-6
j_gene: TRBJ1-4
CDR3aa: ASSWTGLRGEKLF

v_gene: TRBV27
j_gene: TRBJ1-5
CDR3aa: ASSRTGARSSSNQPQH